One sample yielded the 23 T cell receptor beta chains listed below, sequenced in a study of T-cell reconstitution after alpha-beta-depleted transplantation in children. Preparation of the TCRbeta library was carried out with unique molecular identifiers. TCRdb used MiXCR to reprocess the PCR reads, holding one entry per CDR3 protein. The data contain more than 85,000 distinct CDR3 sequences, 6% to 9% of them singletons. The specimen was PBMCs, collected before TCRalphabeta/CD19-depleted stem cell transplant. The receptors originated from a boy aged 2-15 years with acute lymphoblastic leukemia, due to receive a stem cell transplant.

J is TRBJ2-6 and V is TRBV15; D gene unclear. Trimming left V 0 bases short and J 0 bases short, with 6 bases between. From germline, CDR1 is LNHNV and CDR2 YYDKDF (reference sequence). There are 16 residues in the CDR3. The CDR3 loop reads CATSRDSHSGANVLTF. The CDR3 DNA sequence: TGTGCCACCAGCAGAGATTCCCACTCTGGGGCCAACGTCCTGACTTTC.

The chain is built from TRBV7-2 and TRBJ2-7, with TRBD2 as a possible D gene (5 bases). The V end lost 3 bases, the J end lost 4 bases, and 19 bases lay between the germline ends. Germline V CDR1 and CDR2: SGHTA, FQGNSA. The CDR3 runs to 16 residues. Here the CDR3 DNA reads TGTGCCAGCAGCTTCCCCCTACGGGGTGGACCATACGAGCAGTACTTC. This gives the protein CASSFPLRGGPYEQYF.

Ten or more counts support this clonotype. This chain uses TRBV5-1 with TRBJ1-4; D gene ambiguous. Germline V gene lookup returns CDR1 SGHRS and CDR2 YFSETQ. V lost 4 bases to trimming and J lost 4 bases, with 11 bases between them. The CDR3 length is 14 residues. Written as DNA, the CDR3 is TGCGCCAGCAGCCCCGAGTTTGATAATGAAAAACTGTTTTTT. As protein: CASSPEFDNEKLFF.

This clonotype has a count of ten or more. The rearrangement uses TRBV6-2 or TRBV6-3 and TRBJ2-7; perhaps TRBD2 as D (5 bases). The CDR3 is made up of 12 amino acids. Germline loops: CDR1 MNHEY, CDR2 SVGEGT. V was trimmed by 5 bases and J by 2 bases, leaving 7 bases between them. CDR3 DNA sequence: TGTGCCAGCAGTCCCGGGACCTACGAGCAGTACTTC. This sequence encodes CASSPGTYEQYF.

The genes are TRBV20-1 and TRBJ2-3; the match to TRBD2 covers 8 bases. Germline V gene data show CDR1 as DFQATT and CDR2 as SNEGSKA (reference sequence). This CDR3 region has 16 residues. Unmatched junction bases numbered 14, after V lost 5 bases and J lost 4 bases. This chain's CDR3 is CSALGRRGGLADTQYF. Written as DNA, the CDR3 is TGCAGTGCTCTAGGTCGCCGGGGGGGCCTCGCAGATACGCAGTATTTT.

This clonotype has at least ten counts. This chain joins TRBV20-1 and TRBJ2-5; TRBD1 matches at 7 bases. Germline lookup yields CDR1 DFQATT and CDR2 SNEGSKA (reference sequence). The CDR3 covers 13 residues. V was pared by 6 bases and J by 7 bases, with 11 bases of the junction left unmatched. The CDR3 DNA follows: TGCAGTGCCGACACGACAGGGTTTGGGACCCAGTACTTC. Protein: CSADTTGFGTQYF.

This clonotype came up many times. A junction end diverges from the germline sequence, so it may reflect a read error. The rearrangement links TRBV5-1 to TRBJ2-1, with 9 bases identical to TRBD1. The V gene's germline CDR1 is SGHRS and CDR2 YFSETQ. The CDR3 is 13 residues long. CDR3 in amino acids: CASSLEGQGEFSF. Here the CDR3 DNA reads TGCGCCAGCAGCTTGGAGGGACAGGGTGAATTTAGTTTC.

This clonotype has at least ten counts. The chain has TRBV12-3 or TRBV12-4 and TRBJ2-1; the D gene is possibly TRBD2 (6 bases). The CDR3 sequence is 16 residues long. Between the trimmed V and J ends, which lost 5 bases and 0 bases, there was a span of 14 bases. The CDR3 nucleotides are TGTGCCAGCAGTGGATCCGGGGGTCCCTCCTACAATGAGCAGTTCTTC. As protein: CASSGSGGPSYNEQFF.

The V gene is TRBV20-1, the J gene TRBJ2-1; D is perhaps TRBD1 (6 bases). The CDR3 covers 15 residues. Per the germline V gene, CDR1 is DFQATT and CDR2 is SNEGSKA (reference sequence). Trimming pared 5 bases from V and 10 bases from J, leaving 24 bases between. This CDR3 is CSAPTRGSPTGEQFF. The CDR3 DNA is TGCAGTGCTCCTACGAGGGGGTCCCCCACGGGGGAGCAGTTCTTC.

This clonotype showed up many times. The DNA for the CDR3 is TGTGCCAGCAGCCCTTTGGGGGCGGGGGGGAGCACAGATACGCAGTATTTT. Its translation is CASSPLGAGGSTDTQYF. The chain carries TRBV12-3 or TRBV12-4 and TRBJ2-3; the match to TRBD2 covers 9 bases. The CDR3 has 17 amino acids. Unmatched junction bases numbered 10, after V lost 6 bases and J lost 0 bases.

The chain recombines TRBV27 with TRBJ1-2; D not certain. V shed 3 bases and J shed 0 bases, with 14 bases lying between them. CDR1 is MNHEY, CDR2 SMNVEV, per germline (reference sequence). CDR3 length equals 16 residues. The CDR3 bases are TGTGCCAGCAGTTTGGGCTATGGCAGAGCTAACTATGGCTACACCTTC. Translating it yields CASSLGYGRANYGYTF.

There are many counts of this clonotype. This chain links TRBV6-6 with TRBJ2-3; 11 bases are shared with TRBD1. Germline CDR1 reads MNHNY; CDR2 reads SVGAGI (reference sequence). CDR3 length: 15 residues. Germline trimming cut 7 bases from V and 6 bases from J; bases unmatched to any gene: 9. CDR3 residues: CASKVRDRGGDTQYF. CDR3 nucleotides: TGTGCCAGCAAAGTCCGGGACAGGGGGGGGGATACGCAGTATTTT.

This clonotype was seen repeatedly, ten times or more. The chain carries TRBV15 and TRBJ2-7; 7 bases line up with TRBD1. The CDR3 spans 15 residues. CDR1 is LNHNV, CDR2 YYDKDF, per germline (reference sequence). Trimming removed 0 bases from V and 0 bases from J; junction bases left unmatched: 2. CDR3: CATSRDRTGSYEQYF. CDR3 DNA sequence: TGTGCCACCAGCAGAGATAGGACAGGCTCCTACGAGCAGTACTTC.

In its sample, this clonotype was seen many times. V gene TRBV5-1 combines with J gene TRBJ1-1; 8 nucleotides match TRBD1. Germline V gene sequence: CDR1 SGHRS, CDR2 YFSETQ. V shed 6 bases and J 5 bases; nucleotides not matched to a gene: 9. This CDR3 has 14 residues. In DNA, the CDR3 is TGCGCCAGCACCGGACAGGGTGGGTTTACTGAAGCTTTCTTT. This encodes CASTGQGGFTEAFF. Based on the CDR3 plus reference TRBV5-1 and TRBJ1-1, the full variable domain is KAGVTQTPRYLIKTRGQQVTLSCSPISGHRSVSWYQQTPGQGLQFLFEYFSETQRNKGNFPGRFSGRQFSNSRSEMNVSTLELGDSALYLCASTGQGGFTEAFFGQGTRLTVV.

In this sample, this clonotype turned up many times. The chain is built from TRBV7-3 and TRBJ2-2; D call uncertain. Trimming removed 5 bases at V and 3 bases at J, with 16 bases between. The CDR3 is 16 amino acids. Germline CDR1 and CDR2: SGHTA and FQGTGA. This CDR3 reads CASSPYVSLDTGELFF. CDR3 in DNA: TGTGCCAGCAGCCCTTATGTGAGCCTCGACACCGGGGAGCTGTTTTTT.

Only a few counts were recorded for this clonotype. The CDR3 DNA follows: TGTGCCAGCAGCTTAGGGACCGCGGGGGGGCTTCAAGAGACCCAGTACTTC. Its translation: CASSLGTAGGLQETQYF. The chain combines TRBV7-9 with TRBJ2-5; 9 bases are shared with TRBD2. This CDR3 comprises 17 residues. CDR1 SEHNR and CDR2 FQNEAQ come from the germline V gene (reference sequence). The J segment lost 2 bases and the V segment lost 1 base, leaving 8 bases of the junction unmatched.

This clonotype was recorded many times. The rearrangement links TRBV5-1 to TRBJ1-1; D is uncertain. The CDR3 is made up of 14 amino acids. CDR1 SGHRS and CDR2 YFSETQ come from the germline V gene. V was shortened by 0 bases and J by 1 base, with 7 bases between the two germline ends. The CDR3 DNA reads TGCGCCAGCAGCTTGGGGGCCAGGAACACTGAAGCTTTCTTT. This sequence encodes CASSLGARNTEAFF. Using reference TRBV5-1 and TRBJ1-1 for the parts outside the CDR3, the full variable domain is KAGVTQTPRYLIKTRGQQVTLSCSPISGHRSVSWYQQTPGQGLQFLFEYFSETQRNKGNFPGRFSGRQFSNSRSEMNVSTLELGDSALYLCASSLGARNTEAFFGQGTRLTVV.

The V gene is TRBV19, the J gene TRBJ2-1; 9 bases fit TRBD2. The germline V gene encodes CDR1 LNHDA and CDR2 SQIVND (reference sequence). The V segment lost 6 bases and the J segment 3 bases; nucleotides outside the gene matches: 6. The CDR3 contains 15 residues. This chain's CDR3 is CASRSSGDHYNEQFF. The CDR3 coding sequence is TGTGCCAGTAGGTCTAGCGGGGACCACTACAATGAGCAGTTCTTC.

Many counts were recorded for this clonotype. The chain employs TRBV6-2 or TRBV6-3 and TRBJ2-5; 9 positions match TRBD1. The CDR3 is 15 amino acids. CDR1 and CDR2 (germline): MNHEY, SVGEGT. V shed 5 bases, J shed 5 bases, and the junction held 9 bases outside the gene matches. The CDR3 nucleotides are TGTGCCAGCAGTGAGAGGGACAGGGCTTCGGAGACCCAGTACTTC. It is translated as CASSERDRASETQYF.

In this sample, this clonotype turned up many times. The chain recombines TRBV28 with TRBJ1-5; the match to TRBD1 covers 9 bases. The CDR3 totals 15 residues. Trimming removed 5 bases from V and 5 bases from J; junction bases left unmatched: 7. CDR1 is MDHEN, CDR2 SYDVKM, per germline. CDR3 residues: CASSNPDRGYQPQHF. The CDR3 DNA reads TGTGCCAGCAGTAACCCGGACAGGGGCTATCAGCCCCAGCATTTT.

This chain connects TRBV3-1 to TRBJ1-2; maybe TRBD1 (5 bases). The length of the CDR3 is 13 residues. Germline V lookup: CDR1 LGHDT, CDR2 YNNKEL (reference sequence). The germline V and J ends were trimmed by 4 bases and 6 bases, with 12 bases remaining between them. This chain's CDR3 is CASSRGGGDGYTF. DNA for the CDR3: TGTGCCAGCAGCCGGGGTGGAGGGGATGGCTACACCTTC.

Only a few counts were recorded for this clonotype. The chain uses TRBV12-3 or TRBV12-4 and TRBJ2-7, with 10 nucleotides matching TRBD2. The CDR3 extends over 14 amino acids. V gave up 5 bases and J gave up 3 bases; unmatched junction bases: 4. The CDR3 loop is CASSPGTSDYEQYF. CDR3 DNA: TGTGCCAGCAGTCCCGGGACTAGCGACTACGAGCAGTACTTC.

This clonotype came up many times. The chain carries TRBV20-1 and TRBJ2-6, with D hard to call. Trimming stripped 3 bases from V and 0 bases from J, with 6 bases between. The CDR3 is 14 amino acids. The germline V gene encodes CDR1 DFQATT and CDR2 SNEGSKA (reference sequence). As DNA, the CDR3 is TGCAGTGCTAGTGTAAACTCTGGGGCCAACGTCCTGACTTTC. Amino acids: CSASVNSGANVLTF.